The 30 T cell receptor beta chains below were found in one sample sequenced in a study of T cells after yellow fever vaccination. TCRdb processed the 5' RACE reads anew with MiXCR; each CDR3 protein has one entry. Of more than 450,000 distinct CDR3 sequences listed, 21% are singletons. This specimen was PBMCs, taken roughly 20 days after the first yellow fever vaccination. The receptors shown here come from a man aged 18 to 29 who received the YFV17D yellow fever vaccine.

This clonotype was recorded a few times. The rearrangement links TRBV20-1 to TRBJ1-1; possibly TRBD1 for D (5 bases). Germline assignment: CDR1 DFQATT and CDR2 SNEGSKA (reference sequence). The CDR3 sequence is 14 residues long. V gave up 5 bases and J gave up 1 base, with 14 bases separating them. This CDR3 is CSAYPGRGNTEAFF. In DNA form, the CDR3 reads TGCAGTGCTTATCCGGGACGGGGGAACACTGAAGCTTTCTTT.

V usage is TRBV12-3 or TRBV12-4 and J usage is TRBJ2-5; 11 bases match TRBD2. CDR3 length equals 15 residues. The junction had 5 bases not matched to a gene; V was cut back by 6 bases and J by 2 bases. Written as DNA, the CDR3 is TGTGCCAGCAGACTAATAGCGGGGGGGCAAGAGACCCAGTACTTC. Residues: CASRLIAGGQETQYF.

V is TRBV7-9 and J is TRBJ1-2; 8 bases map to TRBD1. With 4 bases clipped from V and 4 bases from J, the junction kept 8 bases outside the gene matches. The CDR3 runs to 15 residues. CDR1 is SEHNR and CDR2 is FQNEAQ in the germline V gene (reference sequence). In DNA, the CDR3 is TGTGCCAGCAGCTCACAGGGGGTGAGTCTCTATGGCTACACCTTC. Protein product: CASSSQGVSLYGYTF.

J is TRBJ2-1 and V is TRBV28, with D possibly matching TRBD1 (6 bases). From germline, CDR1 is MDHEN and CDR2 SYDVKM. V lost 5 bases and J 5 bases, leaving 19 bases between the germline ends. The CDR3 loop spans 16 amino acids. CDR3 bases: TGTGCCAGCAGTCCCAAGCGTTGGACAGAGAACAATGAGCAGTTCTTC. Its protein is CASSPKRWTENNEQFF. The full variable domain, its missing parts supplied by reference TRBV28 and TRBJ2-1, is DVKVTQSSRYLVKRTGEKVFLECVQDMDHENMFWYRQDPGLGLRLIYFSYDVKMKEKGDIPEGYSVSREKKERFSLILESASTNQTSMYLCASSPKRWTENNEQFFGPGTRLTVL.

This clonotype appeared a few times. This chain uses TRBV20-1 with TRBJ1-2; weak D call: TRBD1 (5 bases). The CDR3 runs to 14 residues. V shed 0 bases and J shed 4 bases, with 12 bases lying between them. Germline V gives CDR1 DFQATT, CDR2 SNEGSKA (reference sequence). CDR3 nucleotides: TGCAGTGCTAGAGATCGACCGGGGGGCTATGGCTACACCTTC. It codes for CSARDRPGGYGYTF.

This clonotype has more than one count but fewer than ten. V gene TRBV6-6 combines with J gene TRBJ2-7; D tentatively reads TRBD1 or TRBD2 (5 bases each). This CDR3 comprises 13 residues. The V and J ends lost 5 bases and 4 bases respectively, with 12 bases between them. Per germline, CDR1 MNHNY and CDR2 SVGAGI (reference sequence). For the CDR3, the DNA is TGTGCCAGCAGTCGAGGGGAATATTACGAGCAGTACGTC. Translating gives CASSRGEYYEQYV.

The V call is TRBV11-1, the J call TRBJ2-5, with D possibly matching TRBD1 (5 bases). The CDR3 is 18 amino acids. The V gene's germline CDR1 is SGHAT and CDR2 FQDESV (reference sequence). The V gene lost 1 base and the J gene lost 4 bases, with 22 bases spanning the gap. DNA of the CDR3: TGTGCCAGCAGCTTAGTCCCCCCAGGGCTCTCCCTAGGAGAGACCCAGTACTTC. Encoded protein: CASSLVPPGLSLGETQYF.

The chain links TRBV5-4 to TRBJ2-6; 11 bases are shared with TRBD1. Trimming cost V 3 bases and J 8 bases; bases outside gene matches: 4. There are 15 residues in the CDR3. From germline, CDR1 is SGHNT and CDR2 YYREEE (reference sequence). In nucleotides, the CDR3 is TGTGCCAGCAGCTGGGGACAGGGGGGAACCAACGTCCTGACTTTC. The encoded protein is CASSWGQGGTNVLTF.

The table lists this clonotype with a few counts. The V gene is TRBV4-1, the J gene TRBJ2-5, with TRBD2 matching over 12 bases. V trimming: 4 bases; J trimming: 2 bases; junction bases outside the gene matches: 5. This CDR3 contains 16 residues. Germline CDR1 and CDR2: MGHRA and YSYEKL. The CDR3 reads CASSLRLAGEQETQYF. DNA of the CDR3: TGCGCCAGCAGCCTTCGACTAGCGGGGGAACAAGAGACCCAGTACTTC.

This clonotype was observed a handful of times. The V and J genes are TRBV12-3 or TRBV12-4 and TRBJ1-3; tentatively, D is TRBD1 (5 bases). With 11 bases removed from V and 0 bases from J, the gap between germline ends came to 14 bases. The CDR3 extends over 14 amino acids. Written as DNA, the CDR3 is TGTGCCGGTAGTGACAGTAGCTCTGGAAACACCATATATTTT. This translates into CAGSDSSSGNTIYF.

The CDR3 spells CASSVQPNYGYTF. CDR3 bases: TGTGCCAGCAGCGTGCAGCCTAACTATGGCTACACCTTC. The chain carries TRBV5-4 and TRBJ1-2, with D unclear. The CDR3 spans 13 residues. CDR1 is SGHNT and CDR2 is YYREEE in the germline V gene (reference sequence). V was cut by 4 bases and J by 0 bases, with 7 bases left in between.

The gene calls are TRBV10-3 and TRBJ1-5, with D possibly matching TRBD1 (5 bases). This CDR3 region has 15 residues. The germline V and J ends were trimmed by 0 bases and 2 bases, with 8 bases remaining between them. Germline V gene sequence: CDR1 ENHRY, CDR2 SYGVKD. The CDR3 DNA reads TGTGCCATCAGTGAGTCGGGGCAGGGCAATCAGCCCCAGCATTTT. It translates to CAISESGQGNQPQHF.

The gene calls are TRBV7-9 and TRBJ2-5, with D possibly called TRBD1 or TRBD2 (5 bases each). The CDR3 loop spans 13 amino acids. Germline V CDR1 and CDR2: SEHNR, FQNEAQ (reference sequence). V shed 6 bases and J shed 3 bases, with 11 bases lying between them. CDR3 sequence reads: CASRYGAEETQYF. CDR3 nucleotides: TGTGCCAGCAGATACGGGGCCGAAGAGACCCAGTACTTC.

In this sample, this clonotype turned up a few times. V and J are TRBV12-3 or TRBV12-4 and TRBJ2-2; 7 nucleotides line up with TRBD1. With V trimmed by 5 bases and J by 3 bases, 3 bases remained unmatched. The CDR3 length is 14 residues. CDR3 nucleotide sequence: TGTGCCAGCAGTCTGGGACAGTACACCGGGGAGCTGTTTTTT. It yields the protein CASSLGQYTGELFF.

The V call is TRBV5-8, the J call TRBJ2-7; TRBD1 aligns across 8 bases. J lost 7 bases, V lost 2 bases, and 5 bases had no gene match. The CDR3 covers 13 residues. Looked up from germline, CDR1 is SGHTS and CDR2 is YDEGEE. The CDR3 DNA is TGTGCCAGCAGCTTCAGGGGGCCAACTGAGCAGTACTTC. Its protein is CASSFRGPTEQYF.

The rearrangement links TRBV7-7 to TRBJ2-3; D uncertain. Trimming removed 5 bases at V and 4 bases at J, with 13 bases between. This CDR3 has 14 residues. The germline CDR1 and CDR2 sequences are SSHAT and FNYEAQ (reference sequence). The CDR3 loop is CASSPRLGADTQYF. CDR3 in DNA: TGTGCCAGCAGCCCCCGGCTCGGCGCAGATACGCAGTATTTT.

The chain is built from TRBV20-1 and TRBJ2-5; either TRBD1 or TRBD2 may supply D (5 bases each). Germline CDR1 and CDR2: DFQATT and SNEGSKA (reference sequence). Trimming stripped 6 bases from V and 1 base from J, with 15 bases between. The CDR3 length is 14 residues. The CDR3 spells CSADPGRTQETQYF. As DNA, the CDR3 is TGCAGTGCCGACCCGGGACGGACCCAAGAGACCCAGTACTTC.

CDR3 amino acids: CASTPTGQGRAEAFF. CDR3 sequence (DNA): TGCGCCAGCACCCCGACAGGACAGGGGAGGGCTGAAGCTTTCTTT. The gene calls are TRBV5-1 and TRBJ1-1, with TRBD1 identical over 9 bases. J lost 6 bases, V lost 6 bases, and 12 bases had no gene match. CDR1 SGHRS and CDR2 YFSETQ come from the germline V gene. CDR3 length equals 15 residues.

The chain has TRBV10-2 and TRBJ2-7, with D perhaps TRBD2 (5 bases). V gave up 5 bases and J gave up 6 bases, with 20 bases separating them. Germline CDR1 reads WSHSY; CDR2 reads SAAADI. This CDR3 has 15 amino acids. CDR3 DNA: TGCGCCAGCAGTCGACCGGCTGAGGGTCTCCTCGAGCAGTACTTC. Its protein is CASSRPAEGLLEQYF.

The chain combines TRBV2 with TRBJ2-3, with a tentative D call TRBD1 (6 bases). Trimming stripped 5 bases from V and 2 bases from J, with 14 bases between. The CDR3 is 15 amino acids. Per germline, CDR1 SNHLY and CDR2 FYNNEI. CDR3 nucleotides: TGTGCCAGCAGTTCAGACAGGTCCCCCACAGATACGCAGTATTTT. Amino acid sequence: CASSSDRSPTDTQYF.

The V call is TRBV6-1, the J call TRBJ2-2; 10 bases are shared with TRBD1. The CDR3 covers 17 residues. Germline trimming cut 5 bases from V and 6 bases from J; bases unmatched to any gene: 12. Germline CDR1 and CDR2: MNHNS and SASEGT. CDR3 residues: CASSPRDRGLASGELFF. In DNA, the CDR3 is TGTGCCAGCAGTCCAAGGGACAGGGGTTTAGCTTCCGGGGAGCTGTTTTTT.

This chain links TRBV20-1 with TRBJ2-3; weak D call: TRBD1 (5 bases). V was trimmed by 3 bases and J by 4 bases, leaving 20 bases between them. CDR1 is DFQATT, CDR2 SNEGSKA, per germline (reference sequence). The CDR3 sequence is 16 residues long. The CDR3 region has the DNA TGCAGTGCTAGTAGTTGGAATCAGGGATTCGCAGATACGCAGTATTTT. Protein sequence: CSASSWNQGFADTQYF.

The table lists this clonotype with a few counts. The chain carries TRBV4-2 and TRBJ2-5, with 7 nucleotides matching TRBD1. Germline trimming cut 0 bases from V and 3 bases from J; bases unmatched to any gene: 4. Germline V gives CDR1 LGHNA, CDR2 YNFKEQ. The length of the CDR3 is 15 residues. CDR3 sequence (DNA): TGTGCCAGCAGCCAAGATCTCACAGGGGAAGAGACCCAGTACTTC. This encodes CASSQDLTGEETQYF.

This chain uses TRBV3-1 with TRBJ2-5, with D possibly matching TRBD2 (5 bases). Germline V CDR1 and CDR2: LGHDT, YNNKEL (reference sequence). The CDR3 runs 15 residues. Trimming pared 0 bases from V and 1 base from J, leaving 9 bases between. The CDR3 spells CASSQERACQETQYF. Written as DNA, the CDR3 is TGTGCCAGCAGCCAAGAGAGGGCATGCCAAGAGACCCAGTACTTC.

V and J are TRBV5-1 and TRBJ2-7; 9 bases line up with TRBD2. CDR1 and CDR2 (germline): SGHRS, YFSETQ. The CDR3 has 15 residues. V shed 2 bases, J shed 7 bases, and the junction held 10 bases outside the gene matches. CDR3 loop: CASSLVGAGGTEQYF. CDR3 nucleotide sequence: TGCGCCAGCAGCTTAGTTGGGGCGGGGGGGACGGAGCAGTACTTC.

This chain connects TRBV9 to TRBJ2-3; tentatively, D is TRBD2 (6 bases). The CDR3 has 15 residues. V was shortened by 0 bases and J by 0 bases, with 8 bases between the two germline ends. Germline CDR1 reads SGDLS; CDR2 reads YYNGEE. The CDR3, as DNA: TGTGCCAGCAGCGTAGTTGGGGGGAGCACAGATACGCAGTATTTT. This codes for CASSVVGGSTDTQYF.

This clonotype was recorded once. This chain joins TRBV7-9 and TRBJ2-6, with 7 bases lining up with TRBD1. The length of the CDR3 is 16 residues. CDR1 SEHNR and CDR2 FQNEAQ come from the germline V gene (reference sequence). J was trimmed by 4 bases and V by 4 bases; bases with no gene match: 7. The CDR3 loop is CASSWDSASGANVLTF. CDR3 nucleotide sequence: TGTGCCAGCAGCTGGGACAGCGCCTCGGGGGCCAACGTCCTGACTTTC.

The chain's CDR3 is CASSIPGNKQYF. The CDR3 bases are TGTGCCAGTAGTATACCAGGGAACAAGCAGTACTTC. The chain links TRBV19 to TRBJ2-7, with D possibly TRBD1 on 5 matching bases. This CDR3 is built from 12 residues. CDR1 is LNHDA, CDR2 SQIVND, per germline (reference sequence). Trimming stripped 2 bases from V and 8 bases from J, with 10 bases between.

This clonotype showed up just a few times. The genes are TRBV4-1 and TRBJ1-4; 8 bases agree with TRBD1. Germline CDR1 MGHRA, CDR2 YSYEKL. The CDR3 consists of 13 residues. Germline trimming cut 4 bases from V and 6 bases from J; bases unmatched to any gene: 1. The DNA for the CDR3 is TGCGCCAGCAGCCCGACAGGGGATGAAAAACTGTTTTTT. Residues: CASSPTGDEKLFF.

The rearrangement uses TRBV1 and TRBJ1-2; the D call in the table, TRBD1, was not verified against the DNA. TRBV1 is an annotated pseudogene. CDR3 length: 12 amino acids. CDR3 coding DNA: TGCAGCGGGGGCCAGGGTCCGGGCTTGTACACCTTC. Its translation: CSGGQGPGLYTF.